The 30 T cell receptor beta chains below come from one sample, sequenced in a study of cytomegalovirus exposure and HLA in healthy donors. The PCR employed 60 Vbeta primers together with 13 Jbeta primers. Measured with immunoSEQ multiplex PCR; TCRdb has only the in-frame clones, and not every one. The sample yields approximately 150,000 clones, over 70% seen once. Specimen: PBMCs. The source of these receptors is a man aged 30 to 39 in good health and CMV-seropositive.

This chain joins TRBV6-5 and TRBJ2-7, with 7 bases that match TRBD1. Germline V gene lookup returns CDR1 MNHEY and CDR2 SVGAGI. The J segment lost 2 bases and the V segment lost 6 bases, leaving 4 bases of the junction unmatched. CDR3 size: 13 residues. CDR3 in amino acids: CASRYRGTYEQYF. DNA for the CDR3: TGTGCCAGCAGGTACAGGGGTACCTACGAGCAGTACTTC.

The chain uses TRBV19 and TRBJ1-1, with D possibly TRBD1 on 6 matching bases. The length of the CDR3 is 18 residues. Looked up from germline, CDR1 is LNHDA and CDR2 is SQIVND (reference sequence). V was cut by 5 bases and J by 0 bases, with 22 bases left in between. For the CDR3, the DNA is TGTGCCAGTAGTCCCTCATGGGGGACACGTAGATTGAACACTGAAGCTTTCTTT. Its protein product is CASSPSWGTRRLNTEAFF. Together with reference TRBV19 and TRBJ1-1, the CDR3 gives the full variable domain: DGGITQSPKYLFRKEGQNVTLSCEQNLNHDAMYWYRQDPGQGLRLIYYSQIVNDFQKGDIAEGYSVSREKKESFPLTVTSAQKNPTAFYLCASSPSWGTRRLNTEAFFGQGTRLTVV.

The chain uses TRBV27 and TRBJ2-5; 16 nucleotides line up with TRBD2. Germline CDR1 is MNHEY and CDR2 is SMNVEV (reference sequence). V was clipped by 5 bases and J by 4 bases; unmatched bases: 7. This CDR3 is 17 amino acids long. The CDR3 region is CASSPLGLAGGRETQYF. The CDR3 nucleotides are TGTGCCAGCAGTCCACTGGGACTAGCGGGGGGGCGAGAGACCCAGTACTTC.

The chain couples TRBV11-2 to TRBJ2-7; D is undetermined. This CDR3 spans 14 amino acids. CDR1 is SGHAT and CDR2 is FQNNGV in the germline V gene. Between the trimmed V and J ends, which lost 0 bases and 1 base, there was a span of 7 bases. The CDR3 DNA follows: TGTGCCAGCAGCTTAGAGGCGGATTCCTACGAGCAGTACTTC. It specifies CASSLEADSYEQYF.

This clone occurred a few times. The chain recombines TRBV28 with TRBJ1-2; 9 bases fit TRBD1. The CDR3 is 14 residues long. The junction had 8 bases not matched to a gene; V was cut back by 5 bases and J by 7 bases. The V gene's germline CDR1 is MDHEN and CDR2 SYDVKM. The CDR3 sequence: CASSLQQGALGYTF. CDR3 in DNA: TGTGCCAGCAGTCTACAACAGGGGGCGCTTGGCTACACCTTC.

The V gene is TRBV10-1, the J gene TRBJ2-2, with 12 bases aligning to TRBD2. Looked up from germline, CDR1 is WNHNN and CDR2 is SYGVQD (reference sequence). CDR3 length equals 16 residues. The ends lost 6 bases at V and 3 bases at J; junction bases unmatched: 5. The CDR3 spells CASRAGTSGYTGELFF. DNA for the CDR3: TGCGCCAGCAGAGCCGGGACTAGCGGGTACACCGGGGAGCTGTTTTTT.

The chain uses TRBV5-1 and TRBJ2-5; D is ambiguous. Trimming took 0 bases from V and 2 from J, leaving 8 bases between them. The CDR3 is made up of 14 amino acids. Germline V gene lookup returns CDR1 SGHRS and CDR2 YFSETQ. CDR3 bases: TGCGCCAGCAGCTTGGATCCGAGTCAAGAGACCCAGTACTTC. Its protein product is CASSLDPSQETQYF.

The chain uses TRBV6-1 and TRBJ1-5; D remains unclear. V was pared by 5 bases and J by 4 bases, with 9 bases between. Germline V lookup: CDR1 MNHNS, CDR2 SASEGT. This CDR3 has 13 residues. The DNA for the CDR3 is TGTGCCAGCAGTTATGAGGTTAATCAGCCCCAGCATTTT. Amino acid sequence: CASSYEVNQPQHF.

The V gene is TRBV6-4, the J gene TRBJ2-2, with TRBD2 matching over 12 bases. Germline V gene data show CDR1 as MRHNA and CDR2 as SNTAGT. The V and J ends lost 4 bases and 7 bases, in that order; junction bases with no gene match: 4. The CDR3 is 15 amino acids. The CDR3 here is CASSGLAGDGGELFF. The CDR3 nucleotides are TGTGCCAGCAGTGGACTAGCGGGAGATGGCGGGGAGCTGTTTTTT.

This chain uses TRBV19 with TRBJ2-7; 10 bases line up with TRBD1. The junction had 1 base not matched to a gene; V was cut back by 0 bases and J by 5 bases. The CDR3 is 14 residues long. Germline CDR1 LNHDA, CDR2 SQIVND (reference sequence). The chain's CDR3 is CASSIEGTGDEQYF. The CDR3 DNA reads TGTGCCAGTAGTATAGAAGGGACAGGGGACGAGCAGTACTTC.

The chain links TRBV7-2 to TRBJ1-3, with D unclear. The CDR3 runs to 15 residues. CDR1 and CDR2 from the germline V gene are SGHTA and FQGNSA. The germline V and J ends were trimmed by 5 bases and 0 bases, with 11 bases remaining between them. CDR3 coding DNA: TGTGCCAGCAGCCGGGTATCAAGCTCTGGAAACACCATATATTTT. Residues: CASSRVSSSGNTIYF.

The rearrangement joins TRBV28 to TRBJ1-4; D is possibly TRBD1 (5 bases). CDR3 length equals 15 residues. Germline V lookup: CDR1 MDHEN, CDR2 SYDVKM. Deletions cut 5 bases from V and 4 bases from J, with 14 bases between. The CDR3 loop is CASSVRAGHNEKLFF. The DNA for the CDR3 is TGTGCCAGCAGTGTTAGGGCAGGGCATAATGAAAAACTGTTTTTT. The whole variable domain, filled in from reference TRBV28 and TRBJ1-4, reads DVKVTQSSRYLVKRTGEKVFLECVQDMDHENMFWYRQDPGLGLRLIYFSYDVKMKEKGDIPEGYSVSREKKERFSLILESASTNQTSMYLCASSVRAGHNEKLFFGSGTQLSVL.

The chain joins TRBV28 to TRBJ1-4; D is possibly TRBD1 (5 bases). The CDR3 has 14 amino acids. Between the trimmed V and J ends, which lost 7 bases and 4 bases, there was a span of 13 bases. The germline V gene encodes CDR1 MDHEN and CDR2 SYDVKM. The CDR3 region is CASTSRALNEKLFF. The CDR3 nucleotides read TGTGCCAGCACCTCCAGGGCTCTTAATGAAAAACTGTTTTTT. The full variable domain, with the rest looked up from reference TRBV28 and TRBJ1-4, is DVKVTQSSRYLVKRTGEKVFLECVQDMDHENMFWYRQDPGLGLRLIYFSYDVKMKEKGDIPEGYSVSREKKERFSLILESASTNQTSMYLCASTSRALNEKLFFGSGTQLSVL.

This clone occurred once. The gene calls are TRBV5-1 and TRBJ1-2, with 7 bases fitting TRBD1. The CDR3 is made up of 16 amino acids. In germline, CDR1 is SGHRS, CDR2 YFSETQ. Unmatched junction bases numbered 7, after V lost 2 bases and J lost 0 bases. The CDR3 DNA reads TGCGCCAGCAGCTTAACCCCGGGACAGACTAACTATGGCTACACCTTC. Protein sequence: CASSLTPGQTNYGYTF.

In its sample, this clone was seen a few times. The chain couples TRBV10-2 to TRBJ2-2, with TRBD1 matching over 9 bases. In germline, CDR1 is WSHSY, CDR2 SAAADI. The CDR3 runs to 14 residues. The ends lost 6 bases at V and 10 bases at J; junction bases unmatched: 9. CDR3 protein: CASRRDREGQELFF. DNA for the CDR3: TGCGCCAGCAGGCGGGACAGGGAGGGACAGGAGCTGTTTTTT.

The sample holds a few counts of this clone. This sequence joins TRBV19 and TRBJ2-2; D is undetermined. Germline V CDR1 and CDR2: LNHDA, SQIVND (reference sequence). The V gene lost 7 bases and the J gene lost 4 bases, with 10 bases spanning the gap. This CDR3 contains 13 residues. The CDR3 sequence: CASNFYGTGELFF. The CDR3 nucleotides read TGTGCCAGTAACTTCTATGGCACCGGGGAGCTGTTTTTT.

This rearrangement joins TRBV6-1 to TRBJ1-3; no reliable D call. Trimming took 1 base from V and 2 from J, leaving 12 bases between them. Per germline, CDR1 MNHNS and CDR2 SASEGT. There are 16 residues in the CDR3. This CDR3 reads CASSEGSEGAGNTIYF. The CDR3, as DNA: TGTGCCAGCAGTGAAGGTTCGGAGGGCGCTGGAAACACCATATATTTT.

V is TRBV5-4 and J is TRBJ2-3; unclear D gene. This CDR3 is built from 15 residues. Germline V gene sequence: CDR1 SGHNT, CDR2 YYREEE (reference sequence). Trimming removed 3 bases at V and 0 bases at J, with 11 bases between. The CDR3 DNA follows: TGTGCCAGCAGCTCCTATAGCCCTAGCACAGATACGCAGTATTTT. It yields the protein CASSSYSPSTDTQYF.

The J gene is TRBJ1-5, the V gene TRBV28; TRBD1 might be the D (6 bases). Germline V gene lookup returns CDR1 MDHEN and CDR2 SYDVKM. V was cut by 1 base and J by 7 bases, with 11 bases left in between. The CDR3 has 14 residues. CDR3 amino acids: CASSLLQGRQPQHF. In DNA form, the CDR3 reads TGTGCCAGCAGTTTATTACAGGGTCGGCAGCCCCAGCATTTT.

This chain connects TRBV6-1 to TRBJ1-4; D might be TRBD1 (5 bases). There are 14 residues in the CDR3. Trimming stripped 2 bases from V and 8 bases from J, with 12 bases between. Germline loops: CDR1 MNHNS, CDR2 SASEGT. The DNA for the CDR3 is TGTGCCAGCAGTGAATGGGGGGTCCGCGAAAAACTGTTTTTT. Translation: CASSEWGVREKLFF.

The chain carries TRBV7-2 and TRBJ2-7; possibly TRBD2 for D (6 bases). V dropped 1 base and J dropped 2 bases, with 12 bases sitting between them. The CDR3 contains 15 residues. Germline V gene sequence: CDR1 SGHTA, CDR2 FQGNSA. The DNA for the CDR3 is TGTGCCAGCAGCTTAGGGAGGGAGCCCACCTACGAGCAGTACTTC. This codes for CASSLGREPTYEQYF.

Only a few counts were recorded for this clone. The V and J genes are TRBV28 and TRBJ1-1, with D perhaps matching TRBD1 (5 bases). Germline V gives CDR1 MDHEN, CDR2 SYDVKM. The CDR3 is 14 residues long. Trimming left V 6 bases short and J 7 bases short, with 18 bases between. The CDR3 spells CASRSGQTPFEAFF. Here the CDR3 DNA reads TGTGCCAGCAGGTCAGGGCAGACCCCGTTTGAAGCTTTCTTT.

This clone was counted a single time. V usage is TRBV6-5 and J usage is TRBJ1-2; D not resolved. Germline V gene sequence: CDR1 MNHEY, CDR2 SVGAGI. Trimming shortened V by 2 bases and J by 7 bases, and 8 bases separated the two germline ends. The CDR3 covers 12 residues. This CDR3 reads CASSYRGSGYTF. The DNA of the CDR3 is TGTGCCAGCAGTTACCGAGGGTCTGGCTACACCTTC.

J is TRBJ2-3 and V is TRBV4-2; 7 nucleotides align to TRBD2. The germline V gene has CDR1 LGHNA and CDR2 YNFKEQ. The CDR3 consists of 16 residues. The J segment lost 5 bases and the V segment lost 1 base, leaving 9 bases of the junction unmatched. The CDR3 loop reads CASSQAVGRAVDTQYF. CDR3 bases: TGTGCCAGCAGCCAAGCGGTGGGGAGGGCCGTAGATACGCAGTATTTT.

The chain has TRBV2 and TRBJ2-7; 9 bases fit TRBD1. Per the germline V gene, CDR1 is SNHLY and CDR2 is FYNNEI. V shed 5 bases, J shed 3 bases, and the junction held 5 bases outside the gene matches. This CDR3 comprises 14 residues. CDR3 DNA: TGTGCCAGCAGTCCAGGGACAGGGAACTACGAGCAGTACTTC. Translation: CASSPGTGNYEQYF.

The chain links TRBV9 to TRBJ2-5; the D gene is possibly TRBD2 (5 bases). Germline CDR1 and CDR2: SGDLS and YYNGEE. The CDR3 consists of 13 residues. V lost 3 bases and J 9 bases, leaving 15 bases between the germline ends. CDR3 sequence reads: CASSASPAGAQYF. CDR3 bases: TGTGCCAGCAGCGCGTCCCCTGCGGGTGCCCAGTACTTC. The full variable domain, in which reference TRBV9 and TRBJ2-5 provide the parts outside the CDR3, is DSGVTQTPKHLITATGQRVTLRCSPRSGDLSVYWYQQSLDQGLQFLIQYYNGEERAKGNILERFSAQQFPDLHSELNLSSLELGDSALYFCASSASPAGAQYFGPGTRLLVL.

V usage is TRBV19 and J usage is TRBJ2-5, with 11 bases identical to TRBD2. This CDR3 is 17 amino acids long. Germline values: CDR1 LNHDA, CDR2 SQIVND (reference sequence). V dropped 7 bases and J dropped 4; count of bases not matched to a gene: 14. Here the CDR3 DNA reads TGTGCCAGTACTGATCCTGGTAGCGGGGGGGCCGGAGAGACCCAGTACTTC. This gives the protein CASTDPGSGGAGETQYF. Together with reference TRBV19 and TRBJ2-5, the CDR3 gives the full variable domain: DGGITQSPKYLFRKEGQNVTLSCEQNLNHDAMYWYRQDPGQGLRLIYYSQIVNDFQKGDIAEGYSVSREKKESFPLTVTSAQKNPTAFYLCASTDPGSGGAGETQYFGPGTRLLVL.

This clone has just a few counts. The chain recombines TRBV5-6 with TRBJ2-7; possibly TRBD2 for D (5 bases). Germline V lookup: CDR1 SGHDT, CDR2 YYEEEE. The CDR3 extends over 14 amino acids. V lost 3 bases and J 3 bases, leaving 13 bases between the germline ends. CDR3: CASSYSGVHYEQYF. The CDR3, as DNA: TGTGCCAGCAGCTACTCCGGGGTCCACTACGAGCAGTACTTC.

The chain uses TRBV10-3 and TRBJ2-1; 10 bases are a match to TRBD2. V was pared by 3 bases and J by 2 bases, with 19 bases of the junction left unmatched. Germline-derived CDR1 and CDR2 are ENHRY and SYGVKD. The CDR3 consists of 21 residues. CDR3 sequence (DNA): TGTGCCATCAGTGACCCTCTGGGCGGACTAGCGGAAACCATTCCCTACAATGAGCAGTTCTTC. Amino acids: CAISDPLGGLAETIPYNEQFF.

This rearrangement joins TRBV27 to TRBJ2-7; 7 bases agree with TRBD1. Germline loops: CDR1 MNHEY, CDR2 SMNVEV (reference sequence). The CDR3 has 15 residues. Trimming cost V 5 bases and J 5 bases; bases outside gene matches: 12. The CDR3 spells CASSPDREIDNEQYF. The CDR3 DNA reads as TGTGCCAGCAGTCCCGACAGGGAAATCGACAACGAGCAGTACTTC.